This TCR beta chain emerged from a study of neoadjuvant nivolumab and ipilimumab in lung cancer. The wider study: Nivolumab 3 mg/kg was given days 1, 15 and 29, plus ipilimumab 1 mg/kg day 1 in combination. The study's findings and limits: TCR clonality did not significantly correlate with pathologic tumor regression. TCR richness and clonality were higher in tumors than adjacent uninvolved lung. Pretherapy blood TCR richness correlated positively with resected tumor richness.

Germline lookup yields CDR1 LNHDA and CDR2 SQIVND (reference sequence). V lost 4 bases to trimming and J lost 2 bases, with 14 bases between them. The CDR3 runs to 15 residues. Produced via immunoSEQ multiplex PCR; TCRdb's table is partial and in-frame only. Of about 18,000 clones in the sample, over 70% were seen once. Regarding this clone: Its antigen is currently unknown.

The chain uses TRBV19 and TRBJ1-2; TRBD1 is a possible D gene (5 bases). The sample consisted of tumor tissue, taken after neoadjuvant nivolumab, alone or with ipilimumab, at or shortly before surgery. This TCR came from an adult with non-small cell lung cancer. The CDR3 protein is CASSKPGTLNYGYTF. The CDR3 coding sequence is TGTGCCAGTAGTAAACCCGGGACTCTCAACTATGGCTACACCTTC.